A single sample gave rise to the 19 T cell receptor beta chains below, sequenced in a study of shared clonotypes between healthy human individuals (dated by TCRdb to the early 2020s). The protocol used for the library was the immunoSEQ multiplex PCR assay. TCRdb's version of the immuneACCESS table is confined to in-frame rearrangements and falls short of the full clone set. An unresolved V gene accounts for under half of the shortfall where checked; the remainder is of unknown origin. Present in this sample are some 580,000 clones, 95% to 98% of which were seen just once. The ten largest clones add up to approximately 0.33% of the sample. CD8 naive samples consisted of CD45RO-negative cells that were positively selected for CCR7, yielding a CD45RA+CCR7+ population without TemRA cells. Sequencing was done on a sample of naive CD8+ T cells sorted from blood. Per the publication, the cell subset or site label means: CD45RA+CCR7+. These receptors all stem from a man aged 30-40 years in good health.

This clone came up once. J is TRBJ2-7 and V is TRBV29-1; D ambiguous. V was pared by 5 bases and J by 0 bases, with 14 bases between. The germline CDR1 and CDR2 sequences are SQVTM and ANQGSEA. CDR3 length: 14 amino acids. DNA of the CDR3: TGCAGCGTTAGGTCGGAAGATAGCTCCTACGAGCAGTACTTC. It translates to CSVRSEDSSYEQYF.

CDR3 residues: CASSLGANEQYF. The CDR3 DNA follows: TGTGCCAGCAGCTTAGGGGCTAACGAGCAGTACTTC. The J gene is TRBJ2-7, the V gene TRBV13; D ambiguous. The germline V gene encodes CDR1 PRHDT and CDR2 FYEKMQ (reference sequence). The CDR3 is 12 residues long. Trimming left V 0 bases short and J 5 bases short, with 5 bases between.

CDR3: CASSSGTVKYYEQYF. DNA for the CDR3: TGCGCCAGCAGCTCCGGGACAGTGAAATACTACGAGCAGTACTTC. The chain uses TRBV5-1 and TRBJ2-7, with 7 bases lining up with TRBD1. With 3 bases clipped from V and 3 bases from J, the junction kept 9 bases outside the gene matches. The CDR3 is 15 residues long. The germline CDR1 and CDR2 sequences are SGHRS and YFSETQ.

The rearrangement uses TRBV28 and TRBJ2-3; weak D call: TRBD1 (5 bases). The CDR3 spans 16 residues. Trimming shortened V by 1 base and J by 0 bases, and 11 bases separated the two germline ends. The germline V gene has CDR1 MDHEN and CDR2 SYDVKM. The CDR3 is CASSLFFQGSTDTQYF. CDR3 in DNA: TGTGCCAGCAGTTTATTTTTCCAGGGTAGCACAGATACGCAGTATTTT. The full variable domain, in which reference TRBV28 and TRBJ2-3 provide the parts outside the CDR3, is DVKVTQSSRYLVKRTGEKVFLECVQDMDHENMFWYRQDPGLGLRLIYFSYDVKMKEKGDIPEGYSVSREKKERFSLILESASTNQTSMYLCASSLFFQGSTDTQYFGPGTRLTVL.

This clone appeared once. J is TRBJ1-1 and V is TRBV28, with TRBD1 matching 7 bases. After removal of 7 bases from V and 0 bases from J, the junction contained 8 bases not matched to a gene. The length of the CDR3 is 15 residues. CDR1 and CDR2 from the germline V gene are MDHEN and SYDVKM. As DNA, the CDR3 is TGTGCCAGCACCAGGGGGGGAGAGATGAACACTGAAGCTTTCTTT. Translation: CASTRGGEMNTEAFF. Full variable domain (outside the CDR3, taken from reference TRBV28 and TRBJ1-1): DVKVTQSSRYLVKRTGEKVFLECVQDMDHENMFWYRQDPGLGLRLIYFSYDVKMKEKGDIPEGYSVSREKKERFSLILESASTNQTSMYLCASTRGGEMNTEAFFGQGTRLTVV.

V gene TRBV4-1 combines with J gene TRBJ2-3, with TRBD2 matching 7 bases. Germline CDR1 MGHRA, CDR2 YSYEKL. Trimming cost V 1 base and J 5 bases; bases outside gene matches: 9. This CDR3 comprises 16 residues. The CDR3 DNA reads TGCGCCAGCAGCCAAGTTTACGCGGGAGCGGAAGATACGCAGTATTTT. Encoded protein: CASSQVYAGAEDTQYF.

The table lists this clone with a few counts. The V and J genes are TRBV5-1 and TRBJ2-1; D is unresolved. Trimming removed 3 bases from V and 5 bases from J, with 6 bases in between. Per the germline V gene, CDR1 is SGHRS and CDR2 is YFSETQ. The CDR3 is 12 residues long. The CDR3 region has the DNA TGCGCCAGCAGCTCGGACCACAATGAGCAGTTCTTC. Translation: CASSSDHNEQFF.

The gene calls are TRBV27 and TRBJ2-7, with TRBD1 matching over 8 bases. V dropped 4 bases and J dropped 5; count of bases not matched to a gene: 4. CDR1 is MNHEY, CDR2 SMNVEV, per germline (reference sequence). The CDR3 sequence is 13 residues long. In DNA form, the CDR3 reads TGTGCCAGCAGTTCCGACAGGGGCGACGAGCAGTACTTC. Amino acid sequence: CASSSDRGDEQYF.

V is TRBV27 and J is TRBJ2-1; D possibly corresponds to TRBD1 (6 bases). Per germline, CDR1 MNHEY and CDR2 SMNVEV (reference sequence). The CDR3 contains 16 residues. Trimming removed 6 bases from V and 4 bases from J, with 19 bases in between. The CDR3 DNA is TGTGCCAGCAGCTCACGCCTCGGGACATTATACAATGAGCAGTTCTTC. This sequence encodes CASSSRLGTLYNEQFF.

The J gene is TRBJ2-7, the V gene TRBV11-2, with D unclear. CDR1 and CDR2 from the germline V gene are SGHAT and FQNNGV. Trimming removed 1 base at V and 6 bases at J, with 7 bases between. The CDR3 runs 12 residues. For the CDR3, the DNA is TGTGCCAGCAGCTTAGTCGGGTCCGAGCAGTACTTC. Translating gives CASSLVGSEQYF.

V usage is TRBV14 and J usage is TRBJ2-5; D gene unclear. The germline V gene has CDR1 SGHDN and CDR2 FVKESK. This CDR3 region has 15 residues. Trimming cost V 3 bases and J 1 base, with 12 bases left between them. Written as DNA, the CDR3 is TGTGCCAGCAGCCACGAGACCGATAGCCAAGAGACCCAGTACTTC. Its protein product is CASSHETDSQETQYF. Complete variable domain (other parts from reference TRBV14 and TRBJ2-5): EAGVTQFPSHSVIEKGQTVTLRCDPISGHDNLYWYRRVMGKEIKFLLHFVKESKQDESGMPNNRFLAERTGGTYSTLKVQPAELEDSGVYFCASSHETDSQETQYFGPGTRLLVL.

CDR3 nucleotide sequence: TGTGCCAGCAGCCCGATCAGGGGGGGCAATGAGCAGTTCTTC. Its protein is CASSPIRGGNEQFF. J is TRBJ2-1 and V is TRBV7-9; D may be TRBD1 or TRBD2 (7 bases each). The CDR3 spans 14 residues. The V end lost 5 bases, the J end lost 6 bases, and 14 bases lay between the germline ends. Germline values: CDR1 SEHNR, CDR2 FQNEAQ (reference sequence).

The rearrangement links TRBV15 to TRBJ2-5; the D is unclear. Germline V lookup: CDR1 LNHNV, CDR2 YYDKDF (reference sequence). This CDR3 has 16 amino acids. Trimming removed 3 bases at V and 1 base at J, with 15 bases between. The CDR3 reads CATSSWAEAFQETQYF. The DNA of the CDR3 is TGTGCCACCAGCAGCTGGGCAGAAGCCTTCCAAGAGACCCAGTACTTC.

V and J are TRBV5-1 and TRBJ2-7; 9 bases fit TRBD1. V trimming: 1 base; J trimming: 3 bases; junction bases outside the gene matches: 5. This CDR3 contains 15 residues. Germline-derived CDR1 and CDR2 are SGHRS and YFSETQ. In DNA form, the CDR3 reads TGCGCCAGCAGCTTGCCTGACAGGGGGTACTACGAGCAGTACTTC. Protein sequence: CASSLPDRGYYEQYF.

This sequence joins TRBV5-1 and TRBJ1-1, with D tentatively TRBD1 (5 bases). In germline, CDR1 is SGHRS, CDR2 YFSETQ. Deletions cut 4 bases from V and 0 bases from J, with 22 bases between. The CDR3 is made up of 18 amino acids. The CDR3 sequence: CASSNRPRGRRLNTEAFF. The DNA for the CDR3 is TGCGCCAGCAGCAACCGACCCCGGGGCCGGAGGCTGAACACTGAAGCTTTCTTT. Variable domain in full (rest from reference TRBV5-1 and TRBJ1-1): KAGVTQTPRYLIKTRGQQVTLSCSPISGHRSVSWYQQTPGQGLQFLFEYFSETQRNKGNFPGRFSGRQFSNSRSEMNVSTLELGDSALYLCASSNRPRGRRLNTEAFFGQGTRLTVV.

The chain combines TRBV7-8 with TRBJ1-5; 7 positions match TRBD1. The CDR3 is made up of 15 amino acids. The junction had 6 bases not matched to a gene; V was cut back by 1 base and J by 6 bases. Per the germline V gene, CDR1 is SGHVS and CDR2 is FQNEAQ. CDR3 in DNA: TGTGCCAGCAGCTTAGGGCGACAGGGAGGTCAGCCCCAGCATTTT. Its protein is CASSLGRQGGQPQHF.

The rearrangement uses TRBV5-1 and TRBJ2-7; 7 bases agree with TRBD1. With V trimmed by 3 bases and J by 3 bases, 6 bases remained unmatched. Germline lookup yields CDR1 SGHRS and CDR2 YFSETQ. The CDR3 totals 14 residues. DNA for the CDR3: TGCGCCAGCAGCTACCGACAGGGATACTACGAGCAGTACTTC. This codes for CASSYRQGYYEQYF.

The sample holds one count of this clone. The chain couples TRBV4-3 to TRBJ1-5; no clear D. V was shortened by 4 bases and J by 1 base, with 11 bases between the two germline ends. The CDR3 totals 15 residues. The germline gives CDR1 LGHNA, CDR2 YSLEER. In nucleotides, the CDR3 is TGCGCCAGCAGCCCGGGAATTATGAGCAATCAGCCCCAGCATTTT. Residues: CASSPGIMSNQPQHF.

This sequence joins TRBV27 and TRBJ2-7; D perhaps matches TRBD1 (6 bases). Germline assignment: CDR1 MNHEY and CDR2 SMNVEV (reference sequence). V gave up 6 bases and J gave up 3 bases, with 15 bases separating them. The CDR3 contains 14 residues. The CDR3 spells CASSPRTDIYEQYF. For the CDR3, the DNA is TGTGCCAGCAGCCCCCGGACAGACATCTACGAGCAGTACTTC.